The 2 T cell receptor beta chains below all came from one sample that was sequenced in a study of beta chain features in type 1 diabetes. Study results and limitations: TCRB CDR3s from Type 1 diabetes patients were moderately but significantly shorter in all four CD4+ subsets.

Their target antigens are unknown. The study reverse transcribed the entire isolated RNA, so it sequenced expressed TCRB transcripts. TCRdb keeps only in-frame clones here, not all; method: immunoSEQ multiplex PCR. The data hold around 150,000 clones, with under 13% observed a single time. Sequencing was done on a sample of central memory CD4+ T cells from blood. Receptors were obtained from a man aged 30 to 39 with type 1 diabetes.

This clone was detected a few times. The chain carries TRBV5-1 and TRBJ2-7; 10 bases map to TRBD1. The CDR3 runs 16 residues. V was pared by 3 bases and J by 7 bases, with 13 bases of the junction left unmatched. Germline CDR1 and CDR2: SGHRS and YFSETQ. The CDR3 protein is CASSYSGDRGPWEQYF. The CDR3 DNA follows: TGCGCCAGCAGCTACTCGGGGGACAGGGGCCCGTGGGAGCAGTACTTC. Drawing the rest from reference TRBV5-1 and TRBJ2-7, the complete variable domain is KAGVTQTPRYLIKTRGQQVTLSCSPISGHRSVSWYQQTPGQGLQFLFEYFSETQRNKGNFPGRFSGRQFSNSRSEMNVSTLELGDSALYLCASSYSGDRGPWEQYFGPGTRLTVT.

This clone has only a few counts. The rearrangement links TRBV5-1 to TRBJ2-2; the match to TRBD2 covers 10 bases. Germline CDR1 is SGHRS and CDR2 is YFSETQ. J was trimmed by 3 bases and V by 1 base; bases with no gene match: 3. The CDR3 has 16 residues. The CDR3, as DNA: TGCGCCAGCAGCTTGAGCGGGAGGGCTGACACCGGGGAGCTGTTTTTT. Residues: CASSLSGRADTGELFF.